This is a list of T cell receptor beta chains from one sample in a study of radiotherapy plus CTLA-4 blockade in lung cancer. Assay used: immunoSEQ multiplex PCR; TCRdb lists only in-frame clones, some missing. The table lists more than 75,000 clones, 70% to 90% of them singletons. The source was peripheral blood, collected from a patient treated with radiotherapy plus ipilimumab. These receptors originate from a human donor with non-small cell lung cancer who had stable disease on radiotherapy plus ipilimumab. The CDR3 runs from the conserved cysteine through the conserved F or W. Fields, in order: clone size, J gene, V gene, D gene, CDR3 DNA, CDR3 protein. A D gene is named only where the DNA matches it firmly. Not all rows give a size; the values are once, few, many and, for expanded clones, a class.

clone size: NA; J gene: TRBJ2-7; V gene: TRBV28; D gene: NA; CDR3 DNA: TGTGCCAGCTGGGTAAGGGGGGGCAGCTCCTACGAGCAGTACTTC; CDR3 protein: CASWVRGGSSYEQYF
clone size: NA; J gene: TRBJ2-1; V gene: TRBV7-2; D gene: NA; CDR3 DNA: TGTGCCAGCAGCTTTTGGGTCCGTTTGGATGAGCAGTTCTTC; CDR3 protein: CASSFWVRLDEQFF
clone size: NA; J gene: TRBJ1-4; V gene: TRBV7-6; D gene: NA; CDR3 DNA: TGTGCCAGCAGCTCGCCCCTAGGAAAACTGTTTTTT; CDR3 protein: CASSSPLGKLFF
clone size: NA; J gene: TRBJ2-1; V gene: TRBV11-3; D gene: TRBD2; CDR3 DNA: TGTGCCAGCAGCTCGCTGACTAGCGGCCTTGATGAGCAGTTCTTC; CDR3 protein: CASSSLTSGLDEQFF
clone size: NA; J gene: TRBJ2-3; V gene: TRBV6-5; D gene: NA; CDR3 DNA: TGTGCCAGCAGAAGGAACACAGATACGCAGTATTTT; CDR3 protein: CASRRNTDTQYF
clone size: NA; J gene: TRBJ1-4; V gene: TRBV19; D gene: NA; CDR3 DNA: TGTGCCAGTAGTGACGGAGCAACTAATGAAAAACTGTTTTTT; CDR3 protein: CASSDGATNEKLFF
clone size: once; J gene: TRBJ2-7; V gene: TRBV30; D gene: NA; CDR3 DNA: TGTGCCTGGAGTGCACAGTCCTACGAGCAGTACTTC; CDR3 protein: CAWSAQSYEQYF
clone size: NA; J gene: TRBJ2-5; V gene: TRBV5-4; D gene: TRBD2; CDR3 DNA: TGTGCCAGCAGCCCGGGGGGGGTATTCCAAGAGACCCAGTACTTC; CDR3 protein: CASSPGGVFQETQYF
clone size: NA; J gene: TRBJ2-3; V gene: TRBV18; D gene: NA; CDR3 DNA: TGTGCCAGCGAAGCGGGTCGGACAGATACGCAGTATTTT; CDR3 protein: CASEAGRTDTQYF
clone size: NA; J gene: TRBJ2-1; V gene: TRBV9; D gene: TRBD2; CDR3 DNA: TGTGCCAGCAGCGTATTCCCTAGCGGGACAAATGAGCAGTTCTTC; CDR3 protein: CASSVFPSGTNEQFF
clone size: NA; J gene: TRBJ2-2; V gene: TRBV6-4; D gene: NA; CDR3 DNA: TGTGCCAGCAGTCAGAACACCGGGGAGCTGTTTTTT; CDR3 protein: CASSQNTGELFF
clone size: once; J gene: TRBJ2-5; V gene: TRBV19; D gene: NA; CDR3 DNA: TGTGCCAGTGCCGGGGCCGCGGAGGGGGAAGAGACCCAGTACTTC; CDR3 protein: CASAGAAEGEETQYF
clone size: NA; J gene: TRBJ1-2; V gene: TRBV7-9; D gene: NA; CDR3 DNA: TGTGCCAGCAGCCTAGAGAAATATGGCTACACCTTC; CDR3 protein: CASSLEKYGYTF
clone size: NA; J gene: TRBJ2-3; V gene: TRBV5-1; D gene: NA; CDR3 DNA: TGCGCCAGCAGCTTGGACAGACACACAGATACGCAGTATTTT; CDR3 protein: CASSLDRHTDTQYF
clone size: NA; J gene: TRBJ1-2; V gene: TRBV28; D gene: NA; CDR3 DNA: TGTGCCAGCAGTTCCAGATTAGTGGGGGATGGCTACACCTTC; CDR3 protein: CASSSRLVGDGYTF
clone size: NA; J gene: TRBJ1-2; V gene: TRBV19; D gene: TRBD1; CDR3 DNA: TGTGCCAGTAGTATCGGGGGACAGCCTACTAGCTATGGCTACACCTTC; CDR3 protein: CASSIGGQPTSYGYTF
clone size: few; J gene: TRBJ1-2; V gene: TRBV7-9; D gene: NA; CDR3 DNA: TGTGCCAGCAGCTTAGATCCGTATGGCTACACCTTC; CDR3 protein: CASSLDPYGYTF
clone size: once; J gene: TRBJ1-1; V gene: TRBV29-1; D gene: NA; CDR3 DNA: TGCAGCGTTGGTTACTTGAACACTGAAGCTTTCTTT; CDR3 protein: CSVGYLNTEAFF
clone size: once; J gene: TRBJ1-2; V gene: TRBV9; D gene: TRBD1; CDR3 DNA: TGTGCCAGCAGCTCGCTGGACAGGGTAGGTGGCTACACCTTC; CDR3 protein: CASSSLDRVGGYTF
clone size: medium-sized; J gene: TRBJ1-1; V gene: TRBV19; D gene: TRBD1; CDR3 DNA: TGTGCCAGTTCCGGGACAGGGTGGACTGAAGCTTTCTTT; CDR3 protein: CASSGTGWTEAFF
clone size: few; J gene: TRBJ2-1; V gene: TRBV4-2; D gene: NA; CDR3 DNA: TGTGCCAGCAGCCCAGAACCCAACGGCAGGGACAATGAGCAGTTCTTC; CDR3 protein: CASSPEPNGRDNEQFF
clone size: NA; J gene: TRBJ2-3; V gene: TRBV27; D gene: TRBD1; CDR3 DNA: TGTGCCAGCAGTTTCGGGACAGTACTCTCGGATACGCAGTATTTT; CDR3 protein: CASSFGTVLSDTQYF
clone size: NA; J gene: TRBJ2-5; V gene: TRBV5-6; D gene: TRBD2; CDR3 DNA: TGTGCCAGCCTTAGACCGGGGGAGGGAGAGACCCAGTACTTC; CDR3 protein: CASLRPGEGETQYF
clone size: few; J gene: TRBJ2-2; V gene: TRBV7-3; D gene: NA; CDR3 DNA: TGTGCCAGCAGCTCCAAGGTGGGGTCCGGGGAGCTGTTTTTT; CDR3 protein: CASSSKVGSGELFF
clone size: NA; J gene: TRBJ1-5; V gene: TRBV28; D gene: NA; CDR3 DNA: TGTGCCAGCAGTCAGATACAGGGAGGGAGCAATCAGCCCCAGCATTTT; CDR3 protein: CASSQIQGGSNQPQHF
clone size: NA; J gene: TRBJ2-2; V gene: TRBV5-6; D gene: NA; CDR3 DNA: TGTGCCAGCAGCTTTTTTTTTATCGGGAGAACATCCGGGGAGCTGTTTTTT; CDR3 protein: CASSFFFIGRTSGELFF
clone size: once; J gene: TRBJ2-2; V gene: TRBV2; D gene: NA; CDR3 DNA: TGTGCCAGCAGGGTCACCGGGGAGCTGTTTTTT; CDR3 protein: CASRVTGELFF
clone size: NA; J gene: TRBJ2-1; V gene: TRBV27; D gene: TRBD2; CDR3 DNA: TGTGCCAGCAGTCGACGGACGGGAGTACTAGCGCTTGCCCACTCCTACAATGAGCAGTTCTTC; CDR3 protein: CASSRRTGVLALAHSYNEQFF
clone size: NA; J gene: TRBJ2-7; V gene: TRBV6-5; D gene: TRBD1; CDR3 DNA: TGTGCCAGCAGTCCCTACATACGGGACAGCAACCAGCAGTACTTC; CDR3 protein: CASSPYIRDSNQQYF
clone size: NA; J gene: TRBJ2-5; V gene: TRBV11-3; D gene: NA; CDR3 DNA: TGTGCCAGCAGCTTAGGGCCGGGAGAGACCCAGTACTTC; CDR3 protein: CASSLGPGETQYF
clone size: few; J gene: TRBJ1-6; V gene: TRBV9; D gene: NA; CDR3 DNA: TGTGCCAGCAGCGTAGGGGGGTTCGATTCACCCCTCCACTTT; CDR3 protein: CASSVGGFDSPLHF
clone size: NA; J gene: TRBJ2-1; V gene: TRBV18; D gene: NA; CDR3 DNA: TGTGCCAGCTCACCACCCCCAGGGATCGCGAATGAGCAGTTCTTC; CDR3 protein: CASSPPPGIANEQFF